This TCR beta chain was captured by sequencing in a study of control samples from healthy donors and cancer patients. Sequenced by immunoSEQ multiplex PCR; TCRdb stores in-frame clones only, minus some. The sample lists over 150,000 clones; over 85% were seen once. The sequencing sample was made of blood. This sequence was found in a man aged 25-45 years in good health.

CDR3 region: CASSHYDLNRAGNTIYF. In DNA, the CDR3 is TGTGCCAGCAGCCACTACGACCTGAACAGGGCTGGAAACACCATATATTTT. This chain joins TRBV3-1 (or the pseudogene TRBV3-2) and TRBJ1-3; D perhaps matches TRBD1 (6 bases). Germline values: CDR1 LGHDT, CDR2 YNNKEL (reference sequence). Trimming took 3 bases from V and 2 from J, leaving 17 bases between them. The CDR3 consists of 17 residues.